This is a list of T cell receptor beta chains from one sample in a study of regulatory T cells in long-lasting Graves disease. TCRdb recomputed calls from the multiplex PCR reads with MiXCR, one row per CDR3 protein. The sample lists some 280,000 distinct CDR3 sequences; 20% to 25% were seen once. The sample here was peripheral blood mononuclear cells (PBMCs), taken when the disease was refractory, from a patient treated with antithyroid drugs. The source is a female donor with Graves disease. Each CDR3 is given with its conserved first and last residue. D genes are given only for firm matches. A clone size is listed for some rows: how often the clone was seen (once, few, many), or a class if it is expanded.

>.|TRBJ1-1|few|TRBV7-2
TGTGCCAGCAGCTTAGCGCAGGTCGTCGCTTTCTTT
CASSLAQVVAFF
>TRBD2|TRBJ2-3|.|TRBV7-6
TGTGCCAGCAGCCAGGCGGGGGCAGATACGCAGTATTTT
CASSQAGADTQYF
>TRBD1|TRBJ1-2|many|TRBV29-1
TGCAGCGTTGATAGGGGGCAGGGATCTGGCTACACCTTC
CSVDRGQGSGYTF
>.|TRBJ2-5|many|TRBV7-2
TGTGCCAGCAGCTTGGGACTGAACCAAGAGACCCAGTACTTC
CASSLGLNQETQYF
>TRBD1|TRBJ2-7|few|TRBV11-2
TGTGCCAGCAGCTTAGATGCAGGGACAGGGGCAACGCAGTACTTC
CASSLDAGTGATQYF
>.|TRBJ2-6|many|TRBV11-2
TGTGCCAGCACCTGGGCTTCTGGGGCCAACGTCCTGACTTTC
CASTWASGANVLTF
>TRBD1|TRBJ2-7|many|TRBV11-1
TGTGCCAGCAGCCGGGGTGCGACAGGGTCCTACGAGCAGTACTTC
CASSRGATGSYEQYF
>TRBD2|TRBJ2-7|many|TRBV7-8
TGTGCCAGCAGCTTAGTCGCGCCTAGCGGGCTTTCGCCAACCTACGAGCAGTACTTC
CASSLVAPSGLSPTYEQYF
>.|TRBJ2-7|.|TRBV19
TGTGCCAGTAGTGCTCGGGTGGGTGGAGTCCCGACCTACGAGCAGTACTTC
CASSARVGGVPTYEQYF
>.|TRBJ2-7|few|TRBV27
TGTGCCAGCAGTTTAAGGGGGTGGTCAATCTACGAGCAGTACTTC
CASSLRGWSIYEQYF
>TRBD2|TRBJ2-7|many|TRBV7-2
TGTGCCAGCAGCTTAGCCATTCTAGCGGGGGCCTACGAGCAGTACTTC
CASSLAILAGAYEQYF
>TRBD1|TRBJ1-5|few|TRBV28
TGTGCCAGCAGTTTATGGGGACAGGGGATTTATCAGCCCCAGCATTTT
CASSLWGQGIYQPQHF
>TRBD1|TRBJ2-7|.|TRBV30
TGTGCCTGGAGTGTTGGGACAGGGGGGACCTACGAGCAGTACTTC
CAWSVGTGGTYEQYF
>TRBD1|TRBJ2-7|few|TRBV7-2
TGTGCCAGCAAACGAACCGGGACAGGGACGTACGAGCAGTACTTC
CASKRTGTGTYEQYF
>TRBD2|TRBJ2-7|many|TRBV20-1
TGCAGTGCTGACACGTACACGCGCGGGAGGAGGACCTACGAGCAGTACTTC
CSADTYTRGRRTYEQYF
>.|TRBJ1-2|many|TRBV28
TGTGCCAGCAGCCAGGGACCGCGTTTATTCGGCTACACCTTC
CASSQGPRLFGYTF
>TRBD1|TRBJ1-4|many|TRBV18
TGTGCCAGCTCACGACAGGGTTTGGGCGAAAAACTGTTTTTT
CASSRQGLGEKLFF
>.|TRBJ2-2|few|TRBV12-3/TRBV12-4
TGTGCCAGCAGTTTTAGTGTCACCGGGGAGCTGTTTTTT
CASSFSVTGELFF
>.|TRBJ2-5|.|TRBV5-6
TGTGCCAGCAGCTTGGACGGGGCCCAAGAGACCCAGTACTTC
CASSLDGAQETQYF
>TRBD2|TRBJ2-7|many|TRBV12-3/TRBV12-4
TGTGCCAGCAGTCCTAGACTAGCGGCAACGACCTACGAGCAGTACTTC
CASSPRLAATTYEQYF
>.|TRBJ2-7|.|TRBV29-1
TGCAGCGTTGCCGGTCGAAGCTCCTACGAGCAGTACTTC
CSVAGRSSYEQYF
>.|TRBJ1-2|.|TRBV6-1
TGTGCCAGCAGCCGTGGAGGGCTATATGGCTACACCTTC
CASSRGGLYGYTF
>.|TRBJ1-3|.|TRBV29-1
TGCAGCGGGACCCCCCGGCTGGGAAAGGGAAACACCATATATTTT
CSGTPRLGKGNTIYF
>TRBD2|TRBJ2-7|many|TRBV11-2
TGTGCCAGCAGCTCACTTAGCGGGAACAACCGGTTCGAGCAGTACTTC
CASSSLSGNNRFEQYF
>TRBD1|TRBJ1-2|many|TRBV6-2/TRBV6-3
TGTGCCAGCAGTTCCCTCGGTCTGGGGACAGCTAACTATGGCTACACCTTC
CASSSLGLGTANYGYTF
>TRBD1|TRBJ2-7|many|TRBV7-6
TGTGCCAGCAGCCTAGGGCTTCCGGGACAGGACTACGAGCAGTACTTC
CASSLGLPGQDYEQYF
>TRBD2|TRBJ2-7|many|TRBV27
TGTGCCAGCAGTAGGGGCGGGAGGTACTACGAGCAGTACTTC
CASSRGGRYYEQYF
>TRBD2|TRBJ2-5|many|TRBV7-8
TGTGCCAGCAGCTTAGAGCGGGACGCCCTGGAAGAGACCCAGTACTTC
CASSLERDALEETQYF
>.|TRBJ2-7|many|TRBV20-1
TGCAGTCCAGATCCGAGATACAGGGGGGGTATCGGGGAGCAGTACTTC
CSPDPRYRGGIGEQYF
>TRBD2|TRBJ2-1|few|TRBV25-1
TGTGCCAGCAGTGCCCCTATGGGGGTAGCGGGAGGCAATGAGCAGTTCTTC
CASSAPMGVAGGNEQFF
>.|TRBJ1-3|few|TRBV7-2
TGTGCCAGCAGCGCCTCAAACTCTGGAAACACCATATATTTT
CASSASNSGNTIYF
>.|TRBJ1-2|many|TRBV10-3
TGTGCCATCAGGTTACAGGGCGCCACGCATGGCTACACCTTC
CAIRLQGATHGYTF
>.|TRBJ2-7|.|TRBV3-1
TGTGCCAGCAGCCAAAGGGCAGTAGCCTTCTACGAGCAGTACTTC
CASSQRAVAFYEQYF
>TRBD2|TRBJ2-7|.|TRBV5-1
TGCGCCAGCAGCTGGCTTAGCGCGGGAGCAGGCGAGCAGTACTTC
CASSWLSAGAGEQYF
>.|TRBJ2-7|once|TRBV11-2
TGTGTCAGCAGCTTATATGGGGCTGAGACCTACGAGCAGTACTTC
CVSSLYGAETYEQYF